This TCR beta chain was found in a study of T-cell memory formation after mild COVID-19. Findings and limits, study-wide: Some SARS-CoV-2-responding clones were already detected in memory before infection.

TCRdb re-called the 5' RACE reads with MiXCR, one entry per CDR3 protein. The table records 340,000 or so distinct CDR3 sequences, 10% to 15% of them present only once. Germline CDR1 is SGHTA and CDR2 is FQGNSA. The V gene end was trimmed by 5 bases and the J gene end by 4 bases; junction bases not matched to a gene: 8. CDR3 length: 15 residues. This clonotype has a handful of counts. As yet, its antigen is unknown. The genes are TRBV7-2 and TRBJ2-5; 9 nucleotides match TRBD1. This sequence was found in a man younger than 35 who had mild COVID-19 (a few samples of this study predate the infection). Cell type and time point are not known. The sequencing input was PBMCs or a T cell subset sorted from them (not recorded which). The CDR3 is CASSLQGAGGETQYF. CDR3 nucleotide sequence: TGTGCCAGCAGCCTACAGGGGGCTGGAGGAGAGACCCAGTACTTC.